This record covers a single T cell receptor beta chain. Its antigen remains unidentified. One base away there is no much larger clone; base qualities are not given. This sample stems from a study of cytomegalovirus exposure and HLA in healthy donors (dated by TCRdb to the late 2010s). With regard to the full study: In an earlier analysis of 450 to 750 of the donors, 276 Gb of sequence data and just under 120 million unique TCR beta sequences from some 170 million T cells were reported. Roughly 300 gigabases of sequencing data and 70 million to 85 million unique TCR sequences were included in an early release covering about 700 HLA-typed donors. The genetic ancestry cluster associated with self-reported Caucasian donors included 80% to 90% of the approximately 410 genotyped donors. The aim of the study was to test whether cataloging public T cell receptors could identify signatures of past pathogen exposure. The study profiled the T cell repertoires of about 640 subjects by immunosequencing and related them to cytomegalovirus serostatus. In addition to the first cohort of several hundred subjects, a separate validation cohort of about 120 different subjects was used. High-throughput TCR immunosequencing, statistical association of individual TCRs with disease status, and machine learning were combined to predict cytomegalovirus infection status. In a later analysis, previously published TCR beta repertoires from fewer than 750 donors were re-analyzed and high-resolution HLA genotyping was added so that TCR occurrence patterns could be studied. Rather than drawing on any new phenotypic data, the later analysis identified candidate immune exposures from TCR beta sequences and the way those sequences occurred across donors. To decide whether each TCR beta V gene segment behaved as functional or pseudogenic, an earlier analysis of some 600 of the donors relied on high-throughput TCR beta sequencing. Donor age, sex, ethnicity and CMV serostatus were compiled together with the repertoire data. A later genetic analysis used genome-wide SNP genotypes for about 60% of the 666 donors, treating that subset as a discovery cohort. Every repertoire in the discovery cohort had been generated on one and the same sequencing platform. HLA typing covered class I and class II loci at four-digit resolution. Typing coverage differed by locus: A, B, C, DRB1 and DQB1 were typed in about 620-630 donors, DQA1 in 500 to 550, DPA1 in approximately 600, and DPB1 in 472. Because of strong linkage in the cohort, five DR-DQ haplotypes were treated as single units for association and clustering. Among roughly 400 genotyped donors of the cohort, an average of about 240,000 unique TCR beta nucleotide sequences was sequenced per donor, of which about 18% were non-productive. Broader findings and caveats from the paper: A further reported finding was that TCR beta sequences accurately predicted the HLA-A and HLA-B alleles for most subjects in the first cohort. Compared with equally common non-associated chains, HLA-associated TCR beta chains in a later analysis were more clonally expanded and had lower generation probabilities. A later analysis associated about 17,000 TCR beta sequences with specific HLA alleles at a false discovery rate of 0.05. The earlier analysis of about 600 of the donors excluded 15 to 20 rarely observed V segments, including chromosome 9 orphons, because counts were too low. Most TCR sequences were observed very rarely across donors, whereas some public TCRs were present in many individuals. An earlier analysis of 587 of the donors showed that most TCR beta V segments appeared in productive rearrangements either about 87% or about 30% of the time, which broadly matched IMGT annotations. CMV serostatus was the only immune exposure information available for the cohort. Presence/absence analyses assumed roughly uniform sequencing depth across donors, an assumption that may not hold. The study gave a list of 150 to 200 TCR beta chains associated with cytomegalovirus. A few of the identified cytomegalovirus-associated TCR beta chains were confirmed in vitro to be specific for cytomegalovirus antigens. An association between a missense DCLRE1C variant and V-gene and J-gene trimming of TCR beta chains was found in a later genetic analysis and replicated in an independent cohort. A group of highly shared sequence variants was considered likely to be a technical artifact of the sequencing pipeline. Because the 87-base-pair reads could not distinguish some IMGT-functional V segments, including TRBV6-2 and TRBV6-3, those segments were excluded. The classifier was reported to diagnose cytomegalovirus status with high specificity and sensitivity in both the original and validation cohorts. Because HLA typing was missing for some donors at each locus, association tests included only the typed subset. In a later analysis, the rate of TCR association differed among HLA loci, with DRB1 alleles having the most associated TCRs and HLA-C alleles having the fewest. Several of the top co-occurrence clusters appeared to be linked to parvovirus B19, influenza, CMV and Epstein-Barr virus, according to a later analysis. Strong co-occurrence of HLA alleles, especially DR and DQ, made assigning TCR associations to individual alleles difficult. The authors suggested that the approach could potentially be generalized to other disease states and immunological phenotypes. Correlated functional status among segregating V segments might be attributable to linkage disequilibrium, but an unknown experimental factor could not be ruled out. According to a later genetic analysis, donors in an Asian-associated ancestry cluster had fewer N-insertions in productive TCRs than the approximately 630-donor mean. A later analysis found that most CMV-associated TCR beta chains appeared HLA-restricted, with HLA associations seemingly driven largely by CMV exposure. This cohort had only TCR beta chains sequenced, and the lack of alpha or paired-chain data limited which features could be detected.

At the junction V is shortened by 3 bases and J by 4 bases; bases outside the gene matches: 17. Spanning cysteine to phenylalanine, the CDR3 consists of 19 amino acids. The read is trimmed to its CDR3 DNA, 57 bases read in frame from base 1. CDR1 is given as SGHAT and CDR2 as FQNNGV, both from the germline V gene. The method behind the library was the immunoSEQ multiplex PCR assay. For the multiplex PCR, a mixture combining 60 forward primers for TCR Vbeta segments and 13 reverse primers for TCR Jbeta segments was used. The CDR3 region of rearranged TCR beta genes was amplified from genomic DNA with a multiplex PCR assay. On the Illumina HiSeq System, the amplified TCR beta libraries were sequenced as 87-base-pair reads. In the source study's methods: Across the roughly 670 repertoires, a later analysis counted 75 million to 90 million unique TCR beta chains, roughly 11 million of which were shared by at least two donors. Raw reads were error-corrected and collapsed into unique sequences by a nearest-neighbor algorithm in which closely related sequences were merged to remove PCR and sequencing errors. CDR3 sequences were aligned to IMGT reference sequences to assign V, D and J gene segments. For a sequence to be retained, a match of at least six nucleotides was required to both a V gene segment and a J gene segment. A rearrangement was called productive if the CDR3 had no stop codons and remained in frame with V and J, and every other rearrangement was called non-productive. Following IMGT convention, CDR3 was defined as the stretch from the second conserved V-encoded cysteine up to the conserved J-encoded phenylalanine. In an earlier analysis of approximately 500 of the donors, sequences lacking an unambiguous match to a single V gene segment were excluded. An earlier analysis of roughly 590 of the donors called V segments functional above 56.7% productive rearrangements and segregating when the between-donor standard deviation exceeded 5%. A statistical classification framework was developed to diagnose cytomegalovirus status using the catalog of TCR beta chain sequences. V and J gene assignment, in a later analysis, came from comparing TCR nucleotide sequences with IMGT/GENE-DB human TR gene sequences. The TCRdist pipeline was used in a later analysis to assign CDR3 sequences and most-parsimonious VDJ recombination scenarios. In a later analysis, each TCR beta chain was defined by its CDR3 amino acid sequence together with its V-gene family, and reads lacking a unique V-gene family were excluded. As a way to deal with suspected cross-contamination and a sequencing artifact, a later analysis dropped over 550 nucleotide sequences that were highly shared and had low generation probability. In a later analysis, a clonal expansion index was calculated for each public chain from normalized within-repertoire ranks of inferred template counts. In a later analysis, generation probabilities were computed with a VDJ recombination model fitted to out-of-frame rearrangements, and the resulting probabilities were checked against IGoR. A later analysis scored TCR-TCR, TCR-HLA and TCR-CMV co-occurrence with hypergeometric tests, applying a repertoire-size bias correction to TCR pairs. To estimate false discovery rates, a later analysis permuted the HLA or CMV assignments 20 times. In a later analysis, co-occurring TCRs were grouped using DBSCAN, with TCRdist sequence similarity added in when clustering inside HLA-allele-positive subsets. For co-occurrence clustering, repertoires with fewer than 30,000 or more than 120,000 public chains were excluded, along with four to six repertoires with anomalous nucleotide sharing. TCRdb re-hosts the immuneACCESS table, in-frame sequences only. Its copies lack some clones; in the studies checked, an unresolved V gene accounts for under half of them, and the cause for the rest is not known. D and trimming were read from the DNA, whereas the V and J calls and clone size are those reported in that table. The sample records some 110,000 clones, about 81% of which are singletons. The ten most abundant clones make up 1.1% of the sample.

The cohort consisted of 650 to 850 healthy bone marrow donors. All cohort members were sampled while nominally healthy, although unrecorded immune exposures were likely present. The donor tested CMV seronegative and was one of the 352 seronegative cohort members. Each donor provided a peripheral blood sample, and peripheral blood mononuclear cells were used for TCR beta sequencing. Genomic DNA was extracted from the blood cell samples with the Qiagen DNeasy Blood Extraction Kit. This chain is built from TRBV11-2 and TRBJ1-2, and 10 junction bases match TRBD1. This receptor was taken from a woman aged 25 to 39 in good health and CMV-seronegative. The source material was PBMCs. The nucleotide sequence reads TGTGCCAGCAGCTTCCACGGAGGGACAGGGGAAGGGTTGCGCTATGGCTACACCTTC. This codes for CASSFHGGTGEGLRYGYTF. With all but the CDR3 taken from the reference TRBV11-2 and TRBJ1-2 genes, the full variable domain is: EAGVAQSPRYKIIEKRQSVAFWCNPISGHATLYWYQQILGQGPKLLIQFQNNGVVDDSQLPKDRFSAERLKGVDSTLKIQPAKLEDSAVYLCASSFHGGTGEGLRYGYTFGSGTRLTVV.